The T cell receptor (beta chain) described here comes from a study of sequential checkpoint blockade in melanoma. Only in-frame clones appear in the TCRdb table, and some are missing; sequencing was by immunoSEQ multiplex PCR. This sample has nearly 11,000 clones, with 78% found just once. Stated treatment: randomized to nivolumab then ipilimumab (arm A) or the reverse (arm B). Sequenced material: CD8+ T cells sorted from blood (inferred from file names), taken from a patient given nivolumab and ipilimumab in sequence. This clonotype was obtained from a human donor with melanoma.

CDR3 residues: CASGDFPNYGYTF. The CDR3 coding sequence is TGTGCCAGCGGGGACTTCCCTAACTATGGCTACACCTTC. V and J are TRBV7-9 and TRBJ1-2, with D possibly TRBD1 on 5 matching bases. Germline V gene lookup returns CDR1 SEHNR and CDR2 FQNEAQ (reference sequence). V shed 8 bases and J shed 0 bases, with 10 bases lying between them. This CDR3 region has 13 residues.